Reported below is one T cell receptor beta chain. This sample is drawn from a study of CD8 T cells in Susac syndrome. Both CD4+ and CD8+ T cells were negatively isolated, and TEMRA cells underwent FACS enrichment. About 0.45 to 1 ug RNA was reverse transcribed with random hexamers. In TCRdb, the immunoSEQ multiplex PCR reads were re-called with MiXCR into one record per CDR3 protein. The data hold fewer than 250,000 distinct CDR3 sequences, with over 85% observed a single time. The sample was CD4+ T cells from PBMCs. This clonotype originated in a human donor in good health.

CDR3 region: CASNTGRISYEQYF. DNA of the CDR3: TGTGCCAGCAATACAGGGAGGATCTCCTACGAGCAGTACTTC. J is TRBJ2-7 and V is TRBV2, with D tentatively TRBD1 or TRBD2 (6 bases each). Germline V gene sequence: CDR1 SNHLY, CDR2 FYNNEI. Trimming cost V 7 bases and J 0 bases, with 13 bases left between them. The CDR3 runs 14 residues.